This T cell receptor (beta chain) is from a study of blood T cell repertoires in COVID-19. Overall study: The study drew acute and convalescent COVID-19 samples from the United States, Italy and Spain. T cells, B-cell-depleted T cells, or PBMCs supplied cDNA or gDNA.

Per germline, CDR1 LGHDT and CDR2 YNNKEL (reference sequence). The CDR3 totals 14 residues. Trimming stripped 0 bases from V and 6 bases from J, with 11 bases between. Assay: immunoSEQ multiplex PCR; the TCRdb copy retains only in-frame clones and omits some. The profile shows about 190,000 clones, about four fifths of them singletons. Sequenced input: peripheral blood. The chain employs TRBV3-1 (or the pseudogene TRBV3-2) and TRBJ1-2; D gene ambiguous. This clonotype originated in a middle-aged man with active or convalescent COVID-19. Here the CDR3 reads CASSQDLQPNGYTF. CDR3 DNA: TGTGCCAGCAGCCAAGATTTACAGCCGAATGGCTACACCTTC.